This T cell receptor (beta chain) was sequenced in a study of T cells expressing NK-cell markers (dated by TCRdb to 2020 to 2021). Background for the entire study: TCR beta-chain repertoires were profiled in sorted CD3+CD56+NKG2C+, CD3+CD56+NKG2C- and CD3+CD56-NKG2C+ T-cell subsets from eight donors. Among the eight sequenced donors, seven were HCMV-seropositive and one was HCMV-seronegative. The study sequenced eight donors, all healthy volunteers chosen at random: three men and five women. Sequencing of the libraries produced 2 x 150 bp reads on Illumina HiSeq 2000/2500, MiSeq or NextSeq.

The run used an Illumina HiSeq 2000. 5'RACE template switching, by which a universal primer site and unique molecular identifiers were added, was used to make TCR beta cDNA libraries. cDNA synthesis was primed from the TCR beta constant segment, followed by two successive PCR amplification steps. The authors processed their data as follows. MIGEC was used to demultiplex reads and group reads by UMI, and MiTCR was used to assemble and quantify clonotypes. To exclude erroneous sequences, only TCR cDNA sequences supported by at least two reads were retained. The tcR package was used for downstream repertoire analysis, with clonotypes matched between fractions based on CDR3 nucleotide sequence plus V segment. Antigen specificity was annotated against VDJdb with VDJmatch, allowing one amino acid substitution in CDR3. TCRdb reprocessed the reads, reporting each CDR3 protein sequence once and no DNA. TCRdb's processing, not the study's, gives the V and J calls here. The table for this sample shows some 410,000 distinct CDR3 sequences. The top ten constitute under 7.5% of the sample.

According to the germline V gene, CDR1 reads SGHRS and CDR2 reads YFSETQ. The CDR3 has 16 amino acids, counting the end cysteine and phenylalanine. No DNA is recorded. A commercial ELISA kit detecting HCMV-specific IgG in serum was used to determine HCMV serostatus. Ficoll density gradient centrifugation was used to isolate peripheral blood mononuclear cells from blood. Turning to this clonotype: The antigen it recognizes is unknown.

What the work shows at the level of the full study, not this receptor alone: In several donors, the dominant CD3+CD56+NKG2C+ clonotypes were found to rank among the top 10 CD8+ clonotypes and to make up about 1.0-7.0% of CD8+ T cells. Those dominant clonotypes were again the most abundant among CD3+CD56-NKG2C+ cells in a handful of donors, at roughly 25-60.1%. It remained unclear whether the expanded NKG2C-expressing T cell clones were specific for HCMV antigens.

This sequence uses TRBV5-1 and TRBJ2-1; lacking DNA, the TRBD2 call made by TCRdb goes unchecked. This clonotype originated in a woman between 18 and 75 years old in good health. The source material was blood T cells: a sorted CD56 or NKG2C T cell subset, CD4+ or CD8+ T cells, or bulk PBMC T cells (not recorded which). For the CDR3, the sequence is CASAGLAGGRYNEQFF.